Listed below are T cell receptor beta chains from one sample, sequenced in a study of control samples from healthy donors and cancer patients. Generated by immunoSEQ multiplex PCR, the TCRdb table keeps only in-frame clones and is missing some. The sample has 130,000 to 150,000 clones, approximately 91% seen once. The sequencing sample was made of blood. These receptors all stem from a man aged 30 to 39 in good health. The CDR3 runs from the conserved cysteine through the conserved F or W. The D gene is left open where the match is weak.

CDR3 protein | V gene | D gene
CASSQDWTLTTNYGYTF | TRBV4-2 | -
CASSQEGLTPLYGYTF | TRBV4-1 | -
CASSDLGGYTF | TRBV6-4 | -
CASSLGDRGANEKLFF | TRBV5-1 | TRBD1
CASSPRGRTDTQYF | TRBV13 | -
CASRQDRDSNQPQHF | TRBV6-5 | TRBD1
CASSQDRETQYF | TRBV4-1 | -
CASHEGGSQSYEQYF | TRBV11-2 | TRBD2
CASSSRTGSPYEQYF | TRBV11-3 | TRBD1
CASSIAVFSYEQYF | TRBV19 | -
CASRRLAGVHEQFF | TRBV5-1 | TRBD2
CASSLEGASRGDNEQFF | TRBV7-8 | -
CASSFSDPSTDTQYF | TRBV7-8 | -
CASTLGGFNSPLHF | TRBV7-9 | -
CASSRKGMADSPLHF | TRBV19 | -
CSARDYTQYF | TRBV20-1 | -
CASNRDSYEQYF | TRBV5-6 | TRBD1
CASSEGQGAYSPLHF | TRBV6-1 | TRBD1
CASSPLQGGNSPLHF | TRBV6-2/TRBV6-3 | -
CASSRGWNTEAFF | TRBV5-1 | -
CASSLSTSNEQFF | TRBV7-8 | -
CSAAGHPNYGYTF | TRBV29-1 | -
CASSLDRDPEQFF | TRBV5-6 | -
CASSRSSYNSPLHF | TRBV18 | -
CASSSGHGAGSPLHF | TRBV5-6 | -
CAISESFFYTF | TRBV10-3 | -
CASTEPWMNTEAFF | TRBV6-1 | -
CASSPGTSGYNEQFF | TRBV18 | TRBD2
CASSSRTGMGEQYF | TRBV7-2 | TRBD1
CASSLKEASEQYF | TRBV13 | -
CASRDPLRDRGAYGYTF | TRBV19 | TRBD1
CASSPGSDNQPQHF | TRBV5-8 | -
CASSGRLAGRTDTQYF | TRBV19 | TRBD2
CASSPPKTEAFF | TRBV18 | -
CSVAFSSNGDQPQHF | TRBV29-1 | -